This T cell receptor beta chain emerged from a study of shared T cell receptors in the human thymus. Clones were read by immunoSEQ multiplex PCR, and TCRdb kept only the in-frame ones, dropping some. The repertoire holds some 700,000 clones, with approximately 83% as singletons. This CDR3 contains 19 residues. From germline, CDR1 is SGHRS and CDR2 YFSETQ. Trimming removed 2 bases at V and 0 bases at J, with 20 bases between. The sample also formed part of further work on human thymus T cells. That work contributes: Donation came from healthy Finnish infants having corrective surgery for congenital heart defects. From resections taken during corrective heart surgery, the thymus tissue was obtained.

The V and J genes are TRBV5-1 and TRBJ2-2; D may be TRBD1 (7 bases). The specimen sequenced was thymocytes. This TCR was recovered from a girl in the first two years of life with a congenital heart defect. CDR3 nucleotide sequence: TGCGCCAGCAGCTTACCAGGGGGAGGCCCTCGGGCGAACACCGGGGAGCTGTTTTTT. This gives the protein CASSLPGGGPRANTGELFF.